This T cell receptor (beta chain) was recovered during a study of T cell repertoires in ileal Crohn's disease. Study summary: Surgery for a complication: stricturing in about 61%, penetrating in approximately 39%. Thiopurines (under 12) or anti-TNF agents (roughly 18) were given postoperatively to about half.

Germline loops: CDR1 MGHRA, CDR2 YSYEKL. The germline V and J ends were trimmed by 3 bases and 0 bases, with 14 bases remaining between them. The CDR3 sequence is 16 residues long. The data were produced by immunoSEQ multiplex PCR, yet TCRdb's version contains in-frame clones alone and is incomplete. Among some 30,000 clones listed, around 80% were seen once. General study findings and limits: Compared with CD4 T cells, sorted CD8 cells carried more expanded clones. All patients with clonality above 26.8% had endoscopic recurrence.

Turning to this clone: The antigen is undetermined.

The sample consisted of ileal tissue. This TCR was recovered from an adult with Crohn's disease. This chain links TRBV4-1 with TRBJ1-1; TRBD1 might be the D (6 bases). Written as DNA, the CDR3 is TGCGCCAGCAGCCAGCTGGACAGCGGTATGAACACTGAAGCTTTCTTT. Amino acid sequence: CASSQLDSGMNTEAFF.